The 10 T cell receptor beta chains given below trace back to one sample, sequenced in a study of CD8 T cells in Susac syndrome (dated by TCRdb to about 2019). Receptors were amplified or captured by the immunoSEQ multiplex PCR assay. RNA was extracted using the RNeasy kit, and roughly 0.5 to 1 ug of the RNA was reverse transcribed with random hexamers. TCRdb trimmed the raw reads at Q25, called clones with MiXCR and kept productive beta chains. Each record represents a unique CDR3 protein, reported with the most common genes and DNA among its rows. The sample data list approximately 46,000 distinct CDR3 sequences, and around 93% of these were observed just once. The ten largest clones represent approximately 0.41% of the sample. Sequences were obtained from CD8+ T cells from PBMCs. The source of these receptors is a human donor in good health.

In its sample, this clonotype was seen once. V and J are TRBV6-9 and TRBJ1-1, with TRBD1 identical over 8 bases. J gave up 1 base and V 7 bases, and 14 bases lay outside the gene matches. Germline V gives CDR1 MNHGY, CDR2 SVAAGI. This CDR3 contains 17 residues. The DNA for the CDR3 is TGTGCCAGCAATACTCGGGACAGGAGGTCGGCGAACACTGAAGCTTTCTTT. Its protein product is CASNTRDRRSANTEAFF.

This clonotype occurred once. The chain joins TRBV6-1 to TRBJ2-7, with TRBD1 as a possible D gene (6 bases). The CDR3 covers 15 residues. V was cut by 5 bases and J by 2 bases, with 16 bases left in between. Germline-derived CDR1 and CDR2 are MNHNS and SASEGT. The CDR3: CASSTGTYSPYEQYF. CDR3 coding DNA: TGTGCCAGCAGTACAGGGACGTACTCTCCCTACGAGCAGTACTTC.

This clonotype was seen once. The CDR3 region has the DNA TGCAGTGCTACAGGGGAGAATACCTACGAGCAGTACTTC. Protein: CSATGENTYEQYF. The chain employs TRBV20-1 and TRBJ2-7, with a possible D match to TRBD1 (6 bases). Germline V CDR1 and CDR2: DFQATT, SNEGSKA (reference sequence). There are 13 residues in the CDR3. V lost 4 bases, J lost 2 bases, and 12 bases lay in between.

V usage is TRBV6-5 and J usage is TRBJ2-1; D gene unclear. The CDR3 totals 15 residues. V gave up 0 bases and J gave up 2 bases, with 8 bases separating them. Germline V CDR1 and CDR2: MNHEY, SVGAGI. The CDR3: CASSYSIPPYNEQFF. CDR3 nucleotides: TGTGCCAGCAGTTACTCGATACCCCCCTACAATGAGCAGTTCTTC.

Concerning this clonotype itself: One end of the junction does not line up with germline, which may come from a read error. V and J are TRBV7-6 and TRBJ2-7; D not resolved. Germline assignment: CDR1 SGHVS and CDR2 FNYEAQ. This CDR3 comprises 11 residues. The CDR3 reads CASSQSYEQHF. As DNA, the CDR3 is TGTGCCAGCAGTCAATCCTACGAGCAGCACTTC.

CDR3 loop: CSVLDRGNEQYF. In DNA form, the CDR3 reads TGCAGCGTTTTGGACAGGGGCAACGAGCAGTACTTC. The chain recombines TRBV29-1 with TRBJ2-7; TRBD1 aligns across 9 bases. The CDR3 is 12 amino acids. The V segment lost 5 bases and the J segment 5 bases; nucleotides outside the gene matches: 4. CDR1 and CDR2 (germline): SQVTM, ANQGSEA.

The V and J genes are TRBV9 and TRBJ2-1; 12 bases match TRBD1. CDR1 and CDR2 (germline): SGDLS, YYNGEE. This CDR3 region has 17 residues. Unmatched junction bases numbered 8, after V lost 0 bases and J lost 7 bases. The CDR3 sequence: CASSVGWGTGGLNEQFF. As DNA, the CDR3 is TGTGCCAGCAGCGTAGGTTGGGGGACAGGGGGCTTGAATGAGCAGTTCTTC.

This chain uses TRBV25-1 with TRBJ2-2; unclear D gene. Germline V gives CDR1 MGHDK, CDR2 SYGVNS. V lost 7 bases and J 4 bases, leaving 10 bases between the germline ends. The CDR3 is made up of 13 amino acids. The CDR3 coding sequence is TGTGCCAGCATTGACGTGGGCACCGGGGAGCTGTTTTTT. Protein sequence: CASIDVGTGELFF.

This chain connects TRBV27 to TRBJ1-5; D call uncertain. This CDR3 spans 15 amino acids. Trimming removed 0 bases from V and 3 bases from J, with 9 bases in between. Germline V gives CDR1 MNHEY, CDR2 SMNVEV (reference sequence). The DNA of the CDR3 is TGTGCCAGCAGTTTATCGTCGCGATTCAATCAGCCCCAGCATTTT. Translated: CASSLSSRFNQPQHF.

V and J are TRBV5-4 and TRBJ1-1; no definite D call. CDR1 and CDR2 (germline): SGHNT, YYREEE (reference sequence). V was pared by 6 bases and J by 0 bases, with 15 bases between. The CDR3 loop spans 15 amino acids. The CDR3 loop is CASIFHGSMNTEAFF. CDR3 sequence (DNA): TGTGCCAGCATTTTCCACGGATCCATGAACACTGAAGCTTTCTTT.